This TCR beta chain derives from a study of blood T cell repertoires in COVID-19. Study-level information: T cells, B-cell-depleted T cells, or PBMCs provided the cDNA or gDNA that served as material.

Germline values: CDR1 SGDLS, CDR2 YYNGEE. This CDR3 is 13 amino acids long. V dropped 4 bases and J dropped 7 bases, with 11 bases sitting between them. Using immunoSEQ multiplex PCR, the repertoire was profiled, and TCRdb retains in-frame clones only, with some absent. The sample carries 50,000 or so clones, roughly 90% recorded once. The material sequenced was peripheral blood. The sequence was obtained from an elderly woman with acute or convalescent COVID-19. The genes are TRBV9 and TRBJ2-2; unclear D gene. This chain's CDR3 is CASSPRFDGELFF. CDR3 nucleotides: TGTGCCAGCAGCCCGCGGTTCGACGGGGAGCTGTTTTTT.